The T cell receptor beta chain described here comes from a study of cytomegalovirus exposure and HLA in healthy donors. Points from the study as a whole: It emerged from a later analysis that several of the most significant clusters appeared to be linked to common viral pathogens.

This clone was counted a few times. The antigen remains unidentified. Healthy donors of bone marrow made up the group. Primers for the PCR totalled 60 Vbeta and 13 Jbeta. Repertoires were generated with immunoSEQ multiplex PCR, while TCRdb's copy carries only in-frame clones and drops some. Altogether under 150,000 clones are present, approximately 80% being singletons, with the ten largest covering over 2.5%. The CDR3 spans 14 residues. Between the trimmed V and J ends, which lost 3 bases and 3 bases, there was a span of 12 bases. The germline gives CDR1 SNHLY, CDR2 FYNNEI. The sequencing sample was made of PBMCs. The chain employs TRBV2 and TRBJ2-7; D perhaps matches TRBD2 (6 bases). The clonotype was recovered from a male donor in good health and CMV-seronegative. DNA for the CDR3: TGTGCCAGCAGTGAGGCCCCGGGGGACTACGAGCAGTACTTC. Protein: CASSEAPGDYEQYF.